The 24 T cell receptor beta chains listed next were all sequenced from one sample in a study of blood T cell repertoires in COVID-19. Repertoires were generated with immunoSEQ multiplex PCR, while TCRdb's copy carries only in-frame clones and drops some. The data contain fewer than 350,000 clones, around 85% of them singletons. Sequenced: peripheral blood. These receptors were taken from a human donor in a cohort sampled during active COVID-19.

This chain joins TRBV28 and TRBJ2-3; TRBD2 aligns across 11 bases. Looked up from germline, CDR1 is MDHEN and CDR2 is SYDVKM. The CDR3 loop spans 17 amino acids. V trimming: 8 bases; J trimming: 2 bases; junction bases outside the gene matches: 12. The CDR3 loop is CASLDLAGGGSTDTQYF. CDR3 DNA: TGTGCCAGCCTTGACCTAGCGGGGGGAGGTTCCACAGATACGCAGTATTTT.

This clone was detected many times. The rearrangement joins TRBV15 to TRBJ1-1, with D hard to call. CDR1 LNHNV and CDR2 YYDKDF come from the germline V gene (reference sequence). This CDR3 has 13 amino acids. CDR3 amino acids: CAARTGMNTEAFF. CDR3 coding DNA: TGTGCGGCGAGAACGGGGATGAACACTGAAGCTTTCTTT.

This chain connects TRBV7-2 to TRBJ2-7; possible D gene TRBD2, 5 bases. Trimming shortened V by 2 bases and J by 1 base, and 12 bases separated the two germline ends. CDR3 length: 15 residues. The germline CDR1 and CDR2 sequences are SGHTA and FQGNSA. Here the CDR3 DNA reads TGTGCCAGCAGCTTATTAGCGCTACCTTCCTACGAGCAGTACTTC. Protein: CASSLLALPSYEQYF.

J is TRBJ1-6 and V is TRBV7-9; the match to TRBD1 covers 7 bases. The J segment lost 10 bases and the V segment lost 5 bases, leaving 14 bases of the junction unmatched. The germline gives CDR1 SEHNR, CDR2 FQNEAQ (reference sequence). CDR3 length: 16 amino acids. The CDR3 DNA reads as TGTGCCAGCAGCGCCGAAGGGGGCCGGGGGATGTCACCCCTCCACTTT. This encodes CASSAEGGRGMSPLHF.

The chain links TRBV24-1 to TRBJ1-5, with 7 bases that match TRBD1. V lost 4 bases, J lost 2 bases, and 7 bases stayed unmatched. Germline CDR1 and CDR2: KGHDR and SFDVKD. This CDR3 spans 16 amino acids. Here the CDR3 DNA reads TGTGCCACCAGTGACCCGACAGGGAAGGGCAATCAGCCCCAGCATTTT. It specifies CATSDPTGKGNQPQHF.

The V and J genes are TRBV14 and TRBJ1-4; TRBD1 matches at 9 bases. CDR1 and CDR2 from the germline V gene are SGHDN and FVKESK. V was pared by 0 bases and J by 0 bases, with 8 bases of the junction left unmatched. The length of the CDR3 is 19 residues. The CDR3 DNA reads TGTGCCAGCAGCCAAGAAGACAGGGGGTGCTGTGCAACTAATGAAAAACTGTTTTTT. Protein: CASSQEDRGCCATNEKLFF.

The V and J genes are TRBV7-6 and TRBJ2-5; a possible D gene is TRBD1 (5 bases). Germline lookup yields CDR1 SGHVS and CDR2 FNYEAQ. The V and J ends lost 2 bases and 1 base respectively, with 8 bases between them. The CDR3 contains 14 residues. CDR3 DNA sequence: TGTGCCAGCAGCTTACGGACAAGCCAAGAGACCCAGTACTTC. Amino acids: CASSLRTSQETQYF.

This clone was detected only a few times. V and J are TRBV2 and TRBJ1-2; 8 positions agree with TRBD1. CDR1 and CDR2 (germline): SNHLY, FYNNEI. The CDR3 spans 12 residues. V lost 7 bases and J lost 4; bases outside the gene matches: 2. Written as DNA, the CDR3 is TGTGCCAGCATCGGGACAGGCTATGGCTACACCTTC. The encoded protein is CASIGTGYGYTF.

V gene TRBV11-2 combines with J gene TRBJ2-7, with a possible D match to TRBD2 (6 bases). CDR3 length equals 14 residues. V was pared by 1 base and J by 2 bases, with 9 bases between. CDR1 is SGHAT, CDR2 FQNNGV, per germline. The CDR3 loop reads CASSLVRETYEQYF. CDR3 coding DNA: TGTGCCAGCAGCTTAGTCCGGGAGACCTACGAGCAGTACTTC.

This clone has a handful of counts. V is TRBV7-9 and J is TRBJ2-1; TRBD2 matches at 8 bases. The V gene end was trimmed by 10 bases and the J gene end by 4 bases; junction bases not matched to a gene: 6. The germline CDR1 and CDR2 sequences are SEHNR and FQNEAQ (reference sequence). This CDR3 is built from 13 residues. The CDR3 DNA sequence: TGTGCCACTCAACGGGGGGGATACAATGAGCAGTTCTTC. Encoded protein: CATQRGGYNEQFF.

This chain connects TRBV19 to TRBJ1-1, with 7 bases identical to TRBD1. V dropped 6 bases and J dropped 2; count of bases not matched to a gene: 9. The length of the CDR3 is 15 residues. Germline CDR1 reads LNHDA; CDR2 reads SQIVND (reference sequence). The CDR3 nucleotides are TGTGCCAGTAGCCCAGACAGGGTATTAAACACTGAAGCTTTCTTT. It is translated as CASSPDRVLNTEAFF.

This chain connects TRBV3-1 (or the pseudogene TRBV3-2) to TRBJ1-5, with D perhaps TRBD1 (5 bases). The V gene's germline CDR1 is LGHDT and CDR2 YNNKEL (reference sequence). V was shortened by 4 bases and J by 1 base, with 11 bases between the two germline ends. The CDR3 covers 15 residues. CDR3 amino acids: CASSLGGGSNQPQHF. In nucleotides, the CDR3 is TGTGCCAGCAGCCTGGGGGGTGGAAGCAATCAGCCCCAGCATTTT.

V and J are TRBV6-5 and TRBJ1-1; D is undetermined. V lost 0 bases and J lost 1, with 9 bases in between. The CDR3 totals 15 residues. Germline V gene data show CDR1 as MNHEY and CDR2 as SVGAGI. The CDR3: CASSYSEHPNTEAFF. The CDR3 DNA reads TGTGCCAGCAGTTACTCGGAGCACCCGAACACTGAAGCTTTCTTT.

A few counts support this clone. The CDR3 is CASSREVEQYF. The CDR3 DNA sequence: TGCGCCAGCAGTCGGGAGGTCGAGCAGTACTTC. The chain carries TRBV10-1 and TRBJ2-7; TRBD2 matches 7 bases. The CDR3 has 11 amino acids. J lost 6 bases, V lost 5 bases, and 1 base had no gene match. CDR1 and CDR2 from the germline V gene are WNHNN and SYGVQD (reference sequence).

V gene TRBV6-6 combines with J gene TRBJ1-5; possible D gene TRBD1, 5 bases. Looked up from germline, CDR1 is MNHNY and CDR2 is SVGAGI (reference sequence). The ends were cut back, 0 bases at V and 4 bases at J, with 13 bases in the middle. CDR3 length: 16 amino acids. Here the CDR3 reads CASSYSGTGGNQPQHF. The CDR3 coding sequence is TGTGCCAGCAGTTACTCGGGGACGGGAGGGAATCAGCCCCAGCATTTT.

As for this clone: Other DNA sequences in this specimen translate into the identical CDR3. The rearrangement uses TRBV7-3 and TRBJ2-3, with 8 bases aligning to TRBD2. The V gene's germline CDR1 is SGHTA and CDR2 FQGTGA. The CDR3 has 15 amino acids. The J segment lost 1 base and the V segment lost 3 bases, leaving 3 bases of the junction unmatched. CDR3: CASSFGLAGTDTQYF. The CDR3 nucleotides are TGTGCCAGCAGCTTCGGACTAGCCGGCACAGATACGCAGTATTTT. The whole variable domain, remainder taken from reference TRBV7-3 and TRBJ2-3, is GAGVSQTPSNKVTEKGKYVELRCDPISGHTALYWYRQSLGQGPEFLIYFQGTGAADDSGLPNDRFFAVRPEGSVSTLKIQRTERGDSAVYLCASSFGLAGTDTQYFGPGTRLTVL.

The V gene is TRBV5-1, the J gene TRBJ2-1, with unresolved D. Germline-derived CDR1 and CDR2 are SGHRS and YFSETQ. Trimming took off 3 bases at V and 0 bases at J, with 10 bases between the two ends. The CDR3 has 15 residues. The CDR3 sequence is CASSSQESSYNEQFF. CDR3 DNA: TGCGCCAGCAGCTCCCAAGAGAGCTCCTACAATGAGCAGTTCTTC.

The V call is TRBV5-1, the J call TRBJ1-2; possible D gene TRBD1, 5 bases. In germline, CDR1 is SGHRS, CDR2 YFSETQ. V was shortened by 5 bases and J by 1 base, with 12 bases between the two germline ends. CDR3 length equals 14 residues. CDR3 DNA sequence: TGCGCCAGCAGTTCGGCGGGGGTTAACTATGGCTACACCTTC. Protein product: CASSSAGVNYGYTF. Supplemented by reference TRBV5-1 and TRBJ1-2, the full variable domain reads KAGVTQTPRYLIKTRGQQVTLSCSPISGHRSVSWYQQTPGQGLQFLFEYFSETQRNKGNFPGRFSGRQFSNSRSEMNVSTLELGDSALYLCASSSAGVNYGYTFGSGTRLTVV.

The chain employs TRBV9 and TRBJ1-4; D unclear. The CDR3 spans 14 residues. From germline, CDR1 is SGDLS and CDR2 YYNGEE. V lost 4 bases to trimming and J lost 4 bases, with 11 bases between them. CDR3 sequence reads: CASSPSALNEKLFF. CDR3 in DNA: TGTGCCAGCAGCCCCAGCGCTCTTAATGAAAAACTGTTTTTT.

The chain employs TRBV7-8 and TRBJ2-5, with D perhaps TRBD1 (5 bases). Trimming took off 3 bases at V and 5 bases at J, with 10 bases between the two ends. Per the germline V gene, CDR1 is SGHVS and CDR2 is FQNEAQ. There are 13 residues in the CDR3. The CDR3 loop is CASSFQGGETQYF. The CDR3 DNA sequence: TGTGCCAGCAGCTTTCAGGGTGGCGAGACCCAGTACTTC.

Ten or more counts support this clone. The genes are TRBV4-1 and TRBJ2-3, with D unclear. V dropped 5 bases and J dropped 4 bases, with 7 bases sitting between them. CDR1 MGHRA and CDR2 YSYEKL come from the germline V gene. CDR3 length: 12 residues. The chain's CDR3 is CASSNISDTQYF. CDR3 coding DNA: TGCGCCAGCAGCAATATTTCAGATACGCAGTATTTT.

The gene calls are TRBV5-1 and TRBJ2-3, with TRBD1 matching over 9 bases. Germline assignment: CDR1 SGHRS and CDR2 YFSETQ. The junction had 8 bases not matched to a gene; V was cut back by 4 bases and J by 5 bases. CDR3 size: 15 residues. In nucleotides, the CDR3 is TGCGCCAGCAGCCCAGGACAGGGGCTGATAGATACGCAGTATTTT. Translated, it gives CASSPGQGLIDTQYF.

This clone was found once. The chain combines TRBV19 with TRBJ2-7; TRBD2 is a possible D gene (5 bases). Trimming stripped 6 bases from V and 4 bases from J, with 10 bases between. Germline values: CDR1 LNHDA, CDR2 SQIVND (reference sequence). This CDR3 is built from 12 residues. DNA of the CDR3: TGTGCCAGTAGCTTGGACTCATACGAGCAGTACTTC. It codes for CASSLDSYEQYF.

In DNA form, the CDR3 reads TGTGCCAGCTCACCGGGGGGGAACACTGAAGCTTTCTTT. It specifies CASSPGGNTEAFF. V is TRBV18 and J is TRBJ1-1; tentative D call: TRBD1 (5 bases). The CDR3 contains 13 residues. The germline gives CDR1 KGHSH, CDR2 LQKENI. Trimming stripped 3 bases from V and 1 base from J, with 6 bases between.